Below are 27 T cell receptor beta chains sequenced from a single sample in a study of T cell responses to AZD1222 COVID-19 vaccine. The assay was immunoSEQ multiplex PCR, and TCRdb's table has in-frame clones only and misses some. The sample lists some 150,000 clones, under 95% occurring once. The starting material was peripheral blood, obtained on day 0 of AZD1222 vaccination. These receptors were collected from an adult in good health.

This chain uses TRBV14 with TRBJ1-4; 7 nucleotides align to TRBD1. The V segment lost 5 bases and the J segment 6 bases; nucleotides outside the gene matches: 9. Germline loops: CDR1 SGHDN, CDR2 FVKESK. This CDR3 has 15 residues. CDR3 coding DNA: TGTGCCAGCAGCTTCCGGGACAGTAAGCATGAAAAACTGTTTTTT. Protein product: CASSFRDSKHEKLFF.

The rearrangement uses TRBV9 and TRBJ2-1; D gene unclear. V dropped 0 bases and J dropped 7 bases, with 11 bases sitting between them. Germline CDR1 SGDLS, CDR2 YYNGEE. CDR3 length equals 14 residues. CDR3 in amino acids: CASSVGPNRNEQFF. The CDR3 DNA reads TGTGCCAGCAGCGTAGGCCCAAATCGGAATGAGCAGTTCTTC.

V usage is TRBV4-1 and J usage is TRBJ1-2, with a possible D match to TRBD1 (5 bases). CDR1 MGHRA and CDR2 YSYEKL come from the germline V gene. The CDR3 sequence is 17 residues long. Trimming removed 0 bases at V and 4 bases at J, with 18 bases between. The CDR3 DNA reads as TGCGCCAGCAGCCAAGAAGATGGTCTGGCAGGGTCCTATGGCTACACCTTC. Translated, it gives CASSQEDGLAGSYGYTF.

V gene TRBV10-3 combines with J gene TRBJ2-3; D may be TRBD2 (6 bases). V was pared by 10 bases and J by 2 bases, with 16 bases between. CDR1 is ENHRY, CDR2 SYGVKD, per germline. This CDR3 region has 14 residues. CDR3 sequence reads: CASQPGDLTDTQYF. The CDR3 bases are TGTGCCAGTCAACCGGGGGATCTCACAGATACGCAGTATTTT.

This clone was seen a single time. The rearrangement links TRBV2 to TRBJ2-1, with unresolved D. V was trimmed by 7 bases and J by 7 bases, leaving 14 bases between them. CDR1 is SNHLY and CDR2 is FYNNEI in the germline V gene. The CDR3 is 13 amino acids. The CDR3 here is CASNRNGVNEQFF. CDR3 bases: TGTGCCAGCAATCGGAACGGTGTAAATGAGCAGTTCTTC.

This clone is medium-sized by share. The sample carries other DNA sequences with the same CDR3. CDR3 sequence reads: CASRGQDYEQYF. DNA of the CDR3: TGTGCCAGCAGGGGACAGGACTACGAGCAGTACTTC. This chain uses TRBV27 with TRBJ2-7, with 8 bases fitting TRBD1. The CDR3 totals 12 residues. The V and J ends lost 6 bases and 3 bases, in that order; junction bases with no gene match: 1. Germline V gene lookup returns CDR1 MNHEY and CDR2 SMNVEV (reference sequence).

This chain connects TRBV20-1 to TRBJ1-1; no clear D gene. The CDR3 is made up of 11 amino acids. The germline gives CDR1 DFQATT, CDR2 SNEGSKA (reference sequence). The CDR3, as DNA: TGCGGGTGGCGGAAAAACACTGAAGCTTTCTTT. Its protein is CGWRKNTEAFF.

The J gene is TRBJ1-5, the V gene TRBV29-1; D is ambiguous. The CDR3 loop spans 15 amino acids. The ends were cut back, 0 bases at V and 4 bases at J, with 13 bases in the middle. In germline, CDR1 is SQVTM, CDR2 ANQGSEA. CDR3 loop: CSVEDRGYGNQPQHF. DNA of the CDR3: TGCAGCGTTGAAGATCGGGGATACGGGAATCAGCCCCAGCATTTT. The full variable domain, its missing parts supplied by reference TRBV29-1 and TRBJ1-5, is SAVISQKPSRDICQRGTSLTIQCQVDSQVTMMFWYRQQPGQSLTLIATANQGSEATYESGFVIDKFPISRPNLTFSTLTVSNMSPEDSSIYLCSVEDRGYGNQPQHFGDGTRLSIL.

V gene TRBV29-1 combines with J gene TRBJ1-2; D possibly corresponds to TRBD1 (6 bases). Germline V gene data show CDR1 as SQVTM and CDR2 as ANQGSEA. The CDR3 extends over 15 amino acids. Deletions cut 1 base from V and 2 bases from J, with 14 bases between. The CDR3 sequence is CSVEGATGLNYGYTF. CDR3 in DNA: TGCAGCGTTGAAGGGGCGACAGGCCTAAACTATGGCTACACCTTC. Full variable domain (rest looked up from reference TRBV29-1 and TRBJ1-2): SAVISQKPSRDICQRGTSLTIQCQVDSQVTMMFWYRQQPGQSLTLIATANQGSEATYESGFVIDKFPISRPNLTFSTLTVSNMSPEDSSIYLCSVEGATGLNYGYTFGSGTRLTVV.

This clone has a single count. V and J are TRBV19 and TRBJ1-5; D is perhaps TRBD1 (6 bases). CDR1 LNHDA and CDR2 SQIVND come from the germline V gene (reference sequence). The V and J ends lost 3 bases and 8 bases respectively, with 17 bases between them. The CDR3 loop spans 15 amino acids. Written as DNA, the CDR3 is TGTGCCAGTAGTATTTATGGGGGGCCCACGGAGCCCCAGCATTTT. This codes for CASSIYGGPTEPQHF. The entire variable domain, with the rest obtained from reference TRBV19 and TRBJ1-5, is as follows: DGGITQSPKYLFRKEGQNVTLSCEQNLNHDAMYWYRQDPGQGLRLIYYSQIVNDFQKGDIAEGYSVSREKKESFPLTVTSAQKNPTAFYLCASSIYGGPTEPQHFGDGTRLSIL.

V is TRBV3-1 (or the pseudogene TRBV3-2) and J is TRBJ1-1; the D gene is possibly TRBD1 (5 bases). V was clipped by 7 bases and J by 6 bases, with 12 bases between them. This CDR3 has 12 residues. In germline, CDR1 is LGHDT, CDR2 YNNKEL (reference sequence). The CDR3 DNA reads TGTGCCAGCACCCAGGGAGGTCCTGAAGCTTTCTTT. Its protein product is CASTQGGPEAFF.

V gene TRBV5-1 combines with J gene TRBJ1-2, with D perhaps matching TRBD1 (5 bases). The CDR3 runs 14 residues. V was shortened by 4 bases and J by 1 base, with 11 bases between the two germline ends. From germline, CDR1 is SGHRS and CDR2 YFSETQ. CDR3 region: CASSPVGDNYGYTF. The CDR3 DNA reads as TGCGCCAGCAGCCCCGTGGGGGATAACTATGGCTACACCTTC.

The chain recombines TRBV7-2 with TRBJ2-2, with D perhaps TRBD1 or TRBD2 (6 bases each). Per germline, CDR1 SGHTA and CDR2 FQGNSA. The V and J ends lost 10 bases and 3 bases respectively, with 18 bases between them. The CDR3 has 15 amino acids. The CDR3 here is CATAKGGKDTGELFF. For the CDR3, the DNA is TGTGCCACGGCGAAGGGGGGAAAAGACACCGGGGAGCTGTTTTTT.

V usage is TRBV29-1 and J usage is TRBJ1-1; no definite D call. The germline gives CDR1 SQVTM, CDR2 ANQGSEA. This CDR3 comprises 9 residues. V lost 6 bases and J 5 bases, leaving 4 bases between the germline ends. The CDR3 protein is CSVGTEAFF. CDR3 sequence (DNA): TGCAGCGTGGGAACTGAAGCTTTCTTT.

The CDR3 coding sequence is TGTGCCAGCAGTGTAAGGAGGACAGGGAACTATGGCTACACCTTC. Protein sequence: CASSVRRTGNYGYTF. The chain is built from TRBV2 and TRBJ1-2; TRBD1 matches 8 bases. J lost 2 bases, V lost 4 bases, and 6 bases had no gene match. Germline assignment: CDR1 SNHLY and CDR2 FYNNEI. This CDR3 has 15 residues.

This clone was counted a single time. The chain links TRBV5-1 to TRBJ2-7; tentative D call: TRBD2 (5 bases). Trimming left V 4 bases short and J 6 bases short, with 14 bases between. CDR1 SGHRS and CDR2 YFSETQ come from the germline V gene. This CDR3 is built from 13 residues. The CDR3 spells CASSPPSGSEQYF. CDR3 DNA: TGCGCCAGCAGCCCACCCTCGGGGTCCGAGCAGTACTTC.

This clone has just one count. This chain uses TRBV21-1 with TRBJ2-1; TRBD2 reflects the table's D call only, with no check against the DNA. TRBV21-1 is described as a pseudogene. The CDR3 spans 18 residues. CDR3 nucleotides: TGTGCCAGCAGCACACGCCCTAGCGGGGGGTGCTCCTACAATGAGCAGTTCTTC. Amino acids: CASSTRPSGGCSYNEQFF.

The CDR3 DNA follows: TGTGCCAGCAGCCAAAGCTATGCGAACACCGGGGAGCTGTTTTTT. Translating gives CASSQSYANTGELFF. The gene calls are TRBV3-1 (or the pseudogene TRBV3-2) and TRBJ2-2; no definite D call. V was trimmed by 2 bases and J by 0 bases, leaving 7 bases between them. The V gene's germline CDR1 is LGHDT and CDR2 YNNKEL (reference sequence). The CDR3 contains 15 residues.

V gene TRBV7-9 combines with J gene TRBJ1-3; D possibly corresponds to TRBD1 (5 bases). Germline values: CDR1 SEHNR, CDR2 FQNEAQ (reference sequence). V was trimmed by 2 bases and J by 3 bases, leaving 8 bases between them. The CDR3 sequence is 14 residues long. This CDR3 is CASSLRGDGNTIYF. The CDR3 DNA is TGTGCCAGCAGCTTAAGAGGGGATGGAAACACCATATATTTT.

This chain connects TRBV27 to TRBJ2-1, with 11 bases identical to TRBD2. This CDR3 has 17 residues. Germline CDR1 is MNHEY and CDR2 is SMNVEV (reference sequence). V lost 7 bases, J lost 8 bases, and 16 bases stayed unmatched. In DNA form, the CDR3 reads TGTGCCAGCAAACGATGGACCACTAGCGGGAGTAGAGATGAGCAGTTCTTC. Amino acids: CASKRWTTSGSRDEQFF.

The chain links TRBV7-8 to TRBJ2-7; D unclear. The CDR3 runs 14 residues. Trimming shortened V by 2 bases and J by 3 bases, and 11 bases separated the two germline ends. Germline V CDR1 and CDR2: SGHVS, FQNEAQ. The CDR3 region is CASSLRSAFYEQYF. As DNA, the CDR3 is TGTGCCAGCAGCTTAAGGTCAGCATTCTACGAGCAGTACTTC.

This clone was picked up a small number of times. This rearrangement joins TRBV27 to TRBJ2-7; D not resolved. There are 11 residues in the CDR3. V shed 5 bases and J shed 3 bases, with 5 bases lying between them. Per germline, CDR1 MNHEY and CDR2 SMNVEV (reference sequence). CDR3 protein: CASSPLYEQYF. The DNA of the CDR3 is TGTGCCAGCAGTCCACTCTACGAGCAGTACTTC.

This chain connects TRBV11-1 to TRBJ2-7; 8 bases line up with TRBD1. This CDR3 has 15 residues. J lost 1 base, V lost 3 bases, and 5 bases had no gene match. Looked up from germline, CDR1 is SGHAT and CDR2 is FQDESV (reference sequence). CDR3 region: CASSFADRGSYEQYF. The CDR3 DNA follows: TGTGCCAGCAGCTTTGCCGACAGGGGTTCCTACGAGCAGTACTTC.

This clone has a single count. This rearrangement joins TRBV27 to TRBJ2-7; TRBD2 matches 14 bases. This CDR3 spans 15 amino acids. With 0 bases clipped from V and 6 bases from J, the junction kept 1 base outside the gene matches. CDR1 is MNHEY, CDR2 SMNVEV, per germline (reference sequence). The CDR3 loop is CASSLSGLAGGEQYF. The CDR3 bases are TGTGCCAGCAGTTTATCAGGACTAGCGGGAGGCGAGCAGTACTTC.

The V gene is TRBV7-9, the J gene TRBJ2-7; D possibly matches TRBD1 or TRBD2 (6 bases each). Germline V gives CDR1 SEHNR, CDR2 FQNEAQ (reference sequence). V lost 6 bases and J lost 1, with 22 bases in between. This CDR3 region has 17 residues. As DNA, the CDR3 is TGTGCCAGCAGTTTGGGGGGACGGACAGCAGTATCCTACGAGCAGTACTTC. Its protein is CASSLGGRTAVSYEQYF.

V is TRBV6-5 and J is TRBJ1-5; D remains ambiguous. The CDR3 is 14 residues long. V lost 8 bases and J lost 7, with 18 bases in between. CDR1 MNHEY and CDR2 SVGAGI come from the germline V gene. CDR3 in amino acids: CASSERGPEQPQHF. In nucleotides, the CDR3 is TGTGCCAGCTCAGAGCGAGGGCCGGAGCAGCCCCAGCATTTT.

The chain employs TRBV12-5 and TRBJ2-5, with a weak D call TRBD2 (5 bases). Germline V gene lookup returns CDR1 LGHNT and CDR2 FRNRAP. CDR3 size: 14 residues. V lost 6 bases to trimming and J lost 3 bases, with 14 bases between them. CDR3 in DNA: TGTGCTAGTGGGGCCGGACTGGGAAAAGAGACCCAGTACTTC. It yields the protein CASGAGLGKETQYF.